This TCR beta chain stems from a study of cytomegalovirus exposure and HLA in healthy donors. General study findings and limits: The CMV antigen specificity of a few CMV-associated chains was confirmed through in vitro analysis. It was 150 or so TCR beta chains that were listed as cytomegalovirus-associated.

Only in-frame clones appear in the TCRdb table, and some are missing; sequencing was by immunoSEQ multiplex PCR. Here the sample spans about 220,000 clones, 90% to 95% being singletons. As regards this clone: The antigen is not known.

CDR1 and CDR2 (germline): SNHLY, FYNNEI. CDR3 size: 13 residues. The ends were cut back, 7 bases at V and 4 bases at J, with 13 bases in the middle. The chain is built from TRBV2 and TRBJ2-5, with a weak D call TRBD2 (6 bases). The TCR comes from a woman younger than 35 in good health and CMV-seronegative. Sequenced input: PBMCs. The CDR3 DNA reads TGTGCCAGCACACGGCGGGGAGGAGAGACCCAGTACTTC. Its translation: CASTRRGGETQYF.